Here is one TCR beta chain with its context. The data stem from a study of CD8+ T cells in alopecia areata. RNA extraction was followed by reverse transcription into cDNA, which acted as the sequencing template. Here immunoSEQ multiplex PCR was the method, and the copy in TCRdb shows in-frame clones only, minus some. The data show under 40,000 clones, less than 55% seen once. In the case of 4 or 5 patients, the CD4+ cells were sorted into CD25+CD127- cells. Alopecia areata patients provided lesional scalp punch biopsies and peripheral blood. Trimming cost V 5 bases and J 9 bases, with 14 bases left between them. The CDR3 has 13 amino acids. CDR1 is MNHEY and CDR2 is SVGAGI in the germline V gene.

The sequenced material came from CD4+ Tregs sorted from blood. The chain links TRBV6-5 to TRBJ1-5, with no clear D. The receptor comes from a human donor with alopecia areata. The CDR3 sequence is CASSPSATWPQHF. For the CDR3, the DNA is TGTGCCAGCAGTCCGTCAGCGACTTGGCCCCAGCATTTT.